This section outlines one T cell receptor beta chain sequence together with its context. No antigen is known for it. There are 15 residues in the CDR3. Germline V gene sequence: CDR1 MGHDK, CDR2 SYGVNS. With V trimmed by 4 bases and J by 0 bases, 5 bases remained unmatched. The data stem from a study of shared clonotypes between healthy human individuals. Whole-study results and caveats: In general, naive subsets displayed greater estimated richness than memory subsets did.

Sorted-subset replicate PCRs used around 220 ng DNA, roughly 28,000 T cell genomes. Using immunoSEQ multiplex PCR, the repertoire was profiled, and TCRdb retains in-frame clones only, with some absent. The sample shows 2 million to 3 million clones, over 85% of them seen only once. Adults of Caucasian background living in Nashville, Tennessee made up all donors. Splitting of CD4+ cells produced CD45RA+ naive and CD45RA-negative memory subsets. What was sequenced was naive CD4+ T cells from PBMCs. Subset here: CD45RA+ positively selected. This receptor was identified in a man between 18 and 29 years old in good health. Some clones in this sample may be carry-over from other donors' samples. The chain links TRBV25-1 to TRBJ1-1, with 7 bases lining up with TRBD1. The CDR3 DNA reads TGTGCCAGCAGTGCTAGGGGGCTTTTGAACACTGAAGCTTTCTTT. This gives the protein CASSARGLLNTEAFF.